What follows are 14 T cell receptor beta chains derived from one specimen sequenced in a study of immune characterization of retroperitoneal liposarcoma. TCRdb re-analysed the PCR reads in MiXCR, keeping a single row per CDR3 protein. The sample records about 3,100 distinct CDR3 sequences, about 48% being singletons. Material for sequencing was tumor tissue. These receptor sequences come from a male donor with retroperitoneal liposarcoma.

The chain combines TRBV4-1 with TRBJ1-2, with 8 nucleotides matching TRBD1. CDR1 is MGHRA and CDR2 is YSYEKL in the germline V gene. CDR3 length equals 15 residues. Losses at the gene ends were 0 bases for V and 5 bases for J; bases not matched to a gene: 5. CDR3 DNA: TGCGCCAGCAGCCAAGAAATTCAGGGGGCGTATGGCTACACCTTC. This gives the protein CASSQEIQGAYGYTF.

This clonotype is medium-sized in the sample. The chain has TRBV6-5 and TRBJ1-5; a weak D match, TRBD1 (5 bases). The CDR3 consists of 15 residues. Germline lookup yields CDR1 MNHEY and CDR2 SVGAGI. The germline V and J ends were trimmed by 0 bases and 1 base, with 7 bases remaining between them. CDR3 region: CASSYSGTSNQPQHF. The CDR3 bases are TGTGCCAGCAGTTACTCAGGGACGAGCAATCAGCCCCAGCATTTT.

This clonotype has only one observation. The rearrangement links TRBV6-1 to TRBJ1-2; D possibly corresponds to TRBD1 (6 bases). The germline CDR1 and CDR2 sequences are MNHNS and SASEGT. The CDR3 extends over 15 amino acids. V lost 5 bases and J 5 bases, leaving 18 bases between the germline ends. The DNA of the CDR3 is TGTGCCAGCAGTCCTCCCGGGGGCGGCGGATATGGCTACACCTTC. Translated: CASSPPGGGGYGYTF.

This clonotype is deemed medium-sized (0.01 to 0.1%). The V and J genes are TRBV7-2 and TRBJ2-7; TRBD2 matches at 8 bases. There are 14 residues in the CDR3. Germline V gene lookup returns CDR1 SGHTA and CDR2 FQGNSA. The ends lost 3 bases at V and 2 bases at J; junction bases unmatched: 3. The CDR3 bases are TGTGCCAGCAGCTTGACTAGCGTCACCTACGAGCAGTACTTC. This translates into CASSLTSVTYEQYF.

This sequence joins TRBV6-1 and TRBJ2-2; D perhaps matches TRBD2 (5 bases). The CDR3 totals 16 residues. The germline V gene encodes CDR1 MNHNS and CDR2 SASEGT. V dropped 6 bases and J dropped 1 base, with 15 bases sitting between them. The CDR3 DNA reads TGTGCCAGCAGGTTCACCGGAGGAGGGAACACCGGGGAGCTGTTTTTT. It specifies CASRFTGGGNTGELFF.

V is TRBV7-8 and J is TRBJ2-3; 9 bases are a match to TRBD1. The DNA end is a closer match to TRBJ2-1, so the J assignment may be wrong. Looked up from germline, CDR1 is SGHVS and CDR2 is FQNEAQ. The CDR3 consists of 16 residues. The CDR3 nucleotides read TGTGCCAATACGCCTGCCGGGACAGGGAGACACAATGAGCAGTTCTTC. Translated, it gives CANTPAGTGRHNEQFF.

This clonotype came up once. The rearrangement links TRBV6-1 to TRBJ2-1, with D maybe TRBD2 (5 bases). The J call is doubtful: the DNA matches TRBJ2-7 better. CDR1 and CDR2 from the germline V gene are MNHNS and SASEGT. The CDR3 has 15 amino acids. The CDR3 protein is CASSEDGRPSYEQYF. For the CDR3, the DNA is TGTGCCAGCAGTGAAGATGGGAGACCTTCCTACGAGCAGTACTTC.

This clonotype was found a few times. The genes are TRBV6-1 and TRBJ2-3; 9 nucleotides align to TRBD2. Trimming took 7 bases from V and 4 from J; bases not matched to a gene: 9. In germline, CDR1 is MNHNS, CDR2 SASEGT. This CDR3 contains 15 residues. The CDR3 loop is CASTSGTSRADTQYF. As DNA, the CDR3 is TGTGCCAGCACTTCCGGGACTAGCAGGGCAGATACGCAGTATTTT.

The chain recombines TRBV27 with TRBJ2-1, with a weak D call TRBD1 (6 bases). Germline CDR1 reads MNHEY; CDR2 reads SMNVEV (reference sequence). Between the trimmed V and J ends, which lost 8 bases and 0 bases, there was a span of 20 bases. The CDR3 contains 17 residues. The CDR3 loop is CASRRGTGTISYNEQFF. The CDR3 nucleotides read TGTGCCAGCCGCCGGGGAACAGGGACCATCTCCTACAATGAGCAGTTCTTC.

The chain links TRBV6-5 to TRBJ2-3, with no clear D. The ends were cut back, 0 bases at V and 4 bases at J, with 8 bases in the middle. The CDR3 has 14 amino acids. The germline V gene has CDR1 MNHEY and CDR2 SVGAGI. CDR3 sequence: CASSYSRTADTQYF. In nucleotides, the CDR3 is TGTGCCAGCAGTTACTCGAGAACCGCAGATACGCAGTATTTT.

The J gene is TRBJ2-5, the V gene TRBV11-3; D possibly uses TRBD1 or TRBD2 (5 bases each). The CDR3 spans 14 residues. Germline CDR1 is SGHNT and CDR2 is YENEEA. V gave up 3 bases and J gave up 11 bases, with 19 bases separating them. CDR3 bases: TGTGCCAGCAGCTTTGGGGGTTCTTACAATGAGCAGTACTTC. Protein: CASSFGGSYNEQYF.

This clonotype was picked up one time. The chain joins TRBV6-1 to TRBJ2-3; 8 bases map to TRBD2. Germline CDR1 MNHNS, CDR2 SASEGT. This CDR3 spans 13 amino acids. The V gene end was trimmed by 8 bases and the J gene end by 3 bases; junction bases not matched to a gene: 4. The CDR3 loop is CASLSGSTDTQYF. For the CDR3, the DNA is TGTGCCAGCCTCAGCGGGAGTACAGATACGCAGTATTTT.

By share, this clonotype ranks as large. This chain connects TRBV6-1 to TRBJ1-2, with 7 bases identical to TRBD1. The CDR3 has 16 residues. The V gene's germline CDR1 is MNHNS and CDR2 SASEGT. The junction had 8 bases not matched to a gene; V was cut back by 1 base and J by 3 bases. Written as DNA, the CDR3 is TGTGCCAGCAGTGAAGTAAATACAGGGGTTCACTATGGCTACACCTTC. This translates into CASSEVNTGVHYGYTF.

This clonotype came up once. The rearrangement joins TRBV7-4 to TRBJ2-1, with D uncertain. Per the germline V gene, CDR1 is SGHVT and CDR2 is SQSDAQ. The V end was cut by 1 base, the J end by 10 bases, with 17 bases between. CDR3 length equals 15 residues. The CDR3 is CASSLGHRPPYEQFF. DNA of the CDR3: TGTGCCAGCAGCTTAGGGCACAGACCGCCCTACGAGCAGTTCTTC.